The sequence of this TCR beta chain was determined in a study of T-cell memory formation after mild COVID-19. TCRdb reanalysed the 5' RACE reads using MiXCR and keeps one entry per CDR3 protein. Seen here are about 250,000 distinct CDR3 sequences, roughly 15% observed once, and the top ten hold around 2%. This clonotype has a single count. Antigen specificity is unknown. Trimming removed 0 bases from V and 7 bases from J, with 17 bases in between. This CDR3 has 15 residues. Looked up from germline, CDR1 is SGHRS and CDR2 is YFSETQ. Study findings and constraints: Memory cells collected pre-infection included some clones that later responded, suggesting cross-reactive memory joined.

V usage is TRBV5-1 and J usage is TRBJ2-7, with D unclear. This TCR was sampled from an adult woman who had mild COVID-19 (a few samples of this study predate the infection). Cell type and time point are not known. The sequencing sample was made of PBMCs or a T cell subset sorted from them (not recorded which). CDR3 sequence reads: CASSLAGEALGEQYF. As DNA, the CDR3 is TGCGCCAGCAGCTTGGCGGGCGAAGCGCTCGGGGAGCAGTACTTC.